One T cell receptor (beta chain) is described in this entry. Trimming cost V 4 bases and J 0 bases, with 19 bases left between them. The CDR3 is 18 amino acids. CDR1 and CDR2 from the germline V gene are SGHRS and YFSETQ. This sample stems from a study of blood T cell repertoires in COVID-19. Study-wide background: T cells, B-cell-depleted T cells, or PBMCs provided the cDNA or gDNA that served as material.

Assay used: immunoSEQ multiplex PCR; TCRdb lists only in-frame clones, some missing. The sample yields 200,000 to 250,000 clones, approximately 77% seen once. What was sequenced was peripheral blood. The receptor was derived from a woman older than 75 with acute or convalescent COVID-19. The chain links TRBV5-1 to TRBJ1-4; D unresolved. This CDR3 reads CASSPSGGGGSTNEKLFF. The DNA of the CDR3 is TGCGCCAGCAGCCCCTCTGGCGGCGGAGGGTCAACTAATGAAAAACTGTTTTTT.